The clone carrying this TCR beta chain was seen at least ten times. A single record per CDR3 protein comes from TCRdb applying MiXCR to the 5' RACE reads. The sample carries nearly 650,000 distinct CDR3 sequences, roughly 7.1% recorded once. This entry belongs to a study of identical twins. The germline V gene has CDR1 LGHNA and CDR2 YNFKEQ. Trimming pared 0 bases from V and 4 bases from J, leaving 10 bases between. The CDR3 spans 14 residues. These same records also appear under a second study, on yellow fever vaccine responses in identical twins.

This chain connects TRBV4-2 to TRBJ2-7, with TRBD2 as a possible D gene (6 bases). Sample: PBMCs. This receptor was identified in a young woman in good health. In DNA, the CDR3 is TGTGCCAGCAGCCAAGATCACGGGAGTTACGAGCAGTACTTC. Translation gives CASSQDHGSYEQYF.